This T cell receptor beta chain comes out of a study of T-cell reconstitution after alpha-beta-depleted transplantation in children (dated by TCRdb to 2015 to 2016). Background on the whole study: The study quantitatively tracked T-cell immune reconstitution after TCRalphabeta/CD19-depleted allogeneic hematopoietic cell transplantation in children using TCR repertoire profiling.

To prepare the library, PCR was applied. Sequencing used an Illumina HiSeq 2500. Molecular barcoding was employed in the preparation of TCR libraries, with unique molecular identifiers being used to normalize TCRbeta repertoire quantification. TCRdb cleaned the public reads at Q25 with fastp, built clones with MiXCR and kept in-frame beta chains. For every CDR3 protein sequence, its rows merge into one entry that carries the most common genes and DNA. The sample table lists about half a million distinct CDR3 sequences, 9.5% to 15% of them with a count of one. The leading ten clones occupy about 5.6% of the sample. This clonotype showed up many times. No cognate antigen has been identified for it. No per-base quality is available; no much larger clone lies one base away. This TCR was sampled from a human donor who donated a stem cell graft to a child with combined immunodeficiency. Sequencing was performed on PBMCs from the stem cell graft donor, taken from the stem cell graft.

This receptor carries the CDR3 CASSQTGGSSYEQYF. The DNA sequence is TGTGCCAGCAGCCAGACAGGGGGGAGCTCCTACGAGCAGTACTTC. The V gene is TRBV5-5 and the J gene is TRBJ2-7; 9 nucleotides in the junction match TRBD1. The CDR3 sequence holds 15 residues, the cysteine and phenylalanine included. The only DNA kept is the CDR3, 45 bases in frame from the first base. Looking up the germline V gene (reference sequence) yields CDR1 SGHKS and CDR2 YYEKEE. The V end gives up 4 bases and the J end 0 bases, leaving 5 bases in the junction not matched to a gene.